The source of this TCR beta chain is a study of regulatory T cells in long-lasting Graves disease. Study at large: For under 3 months, newly diagnosed Graves' patients had been taking antithyroid drugs.

Stated time point: newly diagnosed GD, antithyroid drugs for less than 3 months. There was RNA extracted from PBMCs, and the TCR library was made from it. Patients hailed from an endocrinology department in Xi'an, China. For TCR beta, libraries came from iRepertoire HTBI primers and Arm-PCR of CDR3 regions. From the multiplex PCR reads, TCRdb called clonotypes with MiXCR, one entry per CDR3 protein. This table holds around 330,000 distinct CDR3 sequences, about a sixth found once. Study-wide points: Shared public clonotypes totalled 2,500 to 3,500 in persistent patients, compared with about 990 in new patients. Less diverse TCR repertoires were seen in persistent Graves' patients than in newly diagnosed ones.

Many counts were recorded for this clonotype. Its antigen is undetermined. The V and J ends lost 6 bases and 3 bases respectively, with 14 bases between them. The CDR3 is 15 residues long. The germline gives CDR1 LGHNT, CDR2 FRNRAP. The source was peripheral blood mononuclear cells (PBMCs), collected at new diagnosis, from a patient treated with antithyroid drugs. The chain couples TRBV12-5 to TRBJ2-2; no clear D gene. This TCR was recovered from a female donor with Graves disease. The CDR3 DNA is TGTGCTAGTGGGGCTAAGCCGGAGTACACCGGGGAGCTGTTTTTT. This gives the protein CASGAKPEYTGELFF.